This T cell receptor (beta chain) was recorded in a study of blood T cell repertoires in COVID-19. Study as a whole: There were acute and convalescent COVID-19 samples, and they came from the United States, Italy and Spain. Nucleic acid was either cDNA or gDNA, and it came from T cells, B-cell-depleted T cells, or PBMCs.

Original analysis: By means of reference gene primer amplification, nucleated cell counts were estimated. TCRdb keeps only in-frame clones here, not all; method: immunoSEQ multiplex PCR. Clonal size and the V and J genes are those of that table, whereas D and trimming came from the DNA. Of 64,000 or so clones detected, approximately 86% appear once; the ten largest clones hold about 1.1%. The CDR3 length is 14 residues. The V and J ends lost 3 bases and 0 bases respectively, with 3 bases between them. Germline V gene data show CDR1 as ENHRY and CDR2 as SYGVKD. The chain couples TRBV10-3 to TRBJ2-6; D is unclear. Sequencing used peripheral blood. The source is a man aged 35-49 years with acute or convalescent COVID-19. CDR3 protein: CAISDSSGANVLTF. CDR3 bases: TGTGCCATCAGTGACAGCTCTGGGGCCAACGTCCTGACTTTC.